This T cell receptor beta chain appears in the sequencing data of a study of cytomegalovirus exposure and HLA in healthy donors. Study findings and constraints: In vitro testing confirmed a few CMV-associated chains as specific for CMV antigens. When analyzed later, a missense DCLRE1C variant was found to be linked to TCR beta V- and J-gene trimming.

The primer mix had 60 Vbeta and 13 Jbeta primers. The table came from immunoSEQ multiplex PCR; TCRdb's copy has only in-frame clones and leaves some out. This sample has under 200,000 clones; 75% to 90% occur once, and the top ten carry 6.3%. Notes on this clone: The antigen is undetermined.

Germline V gene lookup returns CDR1 MNHNS and CDR2 SASEGT. This CDR3 has 14 amino acids. Losses at the gene ends were 6 bases for V and 7 bases for J; bases not matched to a gene: 5. The sequence was collected from a middle-aged man in good health and CMV-seropositive. The V gene is TRBV6-1, the J gene TRBJ1-6; 8 positions agree with TRBD1. Sequences were obtained from PBMCs. CDR3 DNA: TGTGCCAGCAGCCGACAGGGGAGGAATTCACCCCTCCACTTT. Residues: CASSRQGRNSPLHF.